The 20 T cell receptor beta chains given below trace back to one sample, sequenced in a study of blood T cell repertoires in COVID-19. Profiled with immunoSEQ multiplex PCR; TCRdb holds only in-frame clones, not every one. The repertoire holds over 35,000 clones, with 65% to 90% as singletons. What was sequenced was peripheral blood. These receptors were collected from a human donor in a cohort sampled during active COVID-19.

This chain links TRBV6-2 or TRBV6-3 with TRBJ2-2; a weak D match, TRBD1 (7 bases). Germline-derived CDR1 and CDR2 are MNHEY and SVGEGT. The V and J ends lost 4 bases and 0 bases respectively, with 15 bases between them. CDR3 size: 17 residues. DNA of the CDR3: TGTGCCAGCAGTTTCGAACAGGGGAGGACGAACACCGGGGAGCTGTTTTTT. As protein: CASSFEQGRTNTGELFF.

The genes are TRBV28 and TRBJ2-2; TRBD1 aligns across 8 bases. The ends lost 4 bases at V and 6 bases at J; junction bases unmatched: 7. The germline gives CDR1 MDHEN, CDR2 SYDVKM. This CDR3 has 15 residues. This CDR3 reads CASSSWTGLAGELFF. CDR3 in DNA: TGTGCCAGCAGTTCATGGACAGGGCTCGCCGGGGAGCTGTTTTTT.

The table lists this clone with a few counts. The chain recombines TRBV11-2 with TRBJ2-1, with TRBD1 as a possible D gene (6 bases). Germline CDR1 is SGHAT and CDR2 is FQNNGV. With 0 bases removed from V and 7 bases from J, the gap between germline ends came to 7 bases. The length of the CDR3 is 13 residues. DNA of the CDR3: TGTGCCAGCAGCTTAGACAGGGGAAATGAGCAGTTCTTC. Protein sequence: CASSLDRGNEQFF.

The CDR3 is CASSLGQRAGQETQYF. Here the CDR3 DNA reads TGCGCCAGCAGCTTAGGTCAGCGGGCCGGCCAAGAGACCCAGTACTTC. The chain combines TRBV5-1 with TRBJ2-5, with D tentatively TRBD2 (6 bases). This CDR3 spans 16 amino acids. Germline CDR1 and CDR2: SGHRS and YFSETQ. Trimming pared 2 bases from V and 1 base from J, leaving 15 bases between. Together with reference TRBV5-1 and TRBJ2-5, the CDR3 gives the full variable domain: KAGVTQTPRYLIKTRGQQVTLSCSPISGHRSVSWYQQTPGQGLQFLFEYFSETQRNKGNFPGRFSGRQFSNSRSEMNVSTLELGDSALYLCASSLGQRAGQETQYFGPGTRLLVL.

V is TRBV19 and J is TRBJ1-5, with D perhaps matching TRBD1 (5 bases). Germline-derived CDR1 and CDR2 are LNHDA and SQIVND (reference sequence). This CDR3 has 14 residues. The V end lost 3 bases, the J end lost 7 bases, and 13 bases lay between the germline ends. The CDR3 DNA reads as TGTGCCAGTAGTATCCCAGGGTTGGGCCAGCCCCAGCATTTT. Protein sequence: CASSIPGLGQPQHF.

The chain links TRBV27 to TRBJ2-7, with a weak D call TRBD1 (5 bases). CDR1 and CDR2 from the germline V gene are MNHEY and SMNVEV (reference sequence). Trimming took 6 bases from V and 7 from J, leaving 19 bases between them. The CDR3 contains 14 residues. As DNA, the CDR3 is TGTGCCAGCAGACCAGACCTCCTGAAGGGGGAGCAGTACTTC. This sequence encodes CASRPDLLKGEQYF.

The chain recombines TRBV4-2 with TRBJ1-3; possible D gene TRBD1, 5 bases. The length of the CDR3 is 16 residues. Germline-derived CDR1 and CDR2 are LGHNA and YNFKEQ. Deletions cut 0 bases from V and 4 bases from J, with 13 bases between. DNA of the CDR3: TGTGCCAGCAGCCAAGATGGGTCCGGACAAGGAAACACCATATATTTT. It encodes CASSQDGSGQGNTIYF.

The rearrangement joins TRBV18 to TRBJ2-5, with 13 bases matching TRBD2. Germline loops: CDR1 KGHSH, CDR2 LQKENI. Trimming at V came to 3 bases and at J to 4 bases, leaving 5 bases not matched to a gene. This CDR3 has 16 residues. Here the CDR3 reads CASSPRTSGSGETQYF. The CDR3, as DNA: TGTGCCAGCTCACCTAGGACTAGCGGGAGTGGAGAGACCCAGTACTTC.

This chain links TRBV12-3 or TRBV12-4 with TRBJ1-5; D not resolved. V gave up 0 bases and J gave up 7 bases, with 7 bases separating them. This CDR3 region has 13 residues. CDR3 in amino acids: CASSLALGQPQHF. CDR3 nucleotides: TGTGCCAGCAGTTTAGCCCTAGGCCAGCCCCAGCATTTT.

V usage is TRBV7-8 and J usage is TRBJ1-1; TRBD1 matches 8 bases. This CDR3 comprises 13 residues. CDR1 SGHVS and CDR2 FQNEAQ come from the germline V gene. With V trimmed by 7 bases and J by 11 bases, 12 bases remained unmatched. The CDR3 DNA is TGTGCCAGCACCCCCGGACAGGGACATGAGGCTTTCTTT. Protein product: CASTPGQGHEAFF.

This chain links TRBV6-4 with TRBJ1-3; D not resolved. The CDR3 has 13 amino acids. Germline V lookup: CDR1 MRHNA, CDR2 SNTAGT. V was shortened by 9 bases and J by 0 bases, with 9 bases between the two germline ends. The CDR3 DNA sequence: TGTGCCAGGCGCCGGGGCTCTGGAAACACCATATATTTT. Encoded protein: CARRRGSGNTIYF.

This chain joins TRBV6-5 and TRBJ2-5; 8 bases align to TRBD1. The CDR3 spans 13 residues. In germline, CDR1 is MNHEY, CDR2 SVGAGI. V lost 6 bases and J lost 5; bases outside the gene matches: 5. The CDR3 bases are TGTGCCAGCAGCCAGGACAGGGCCGAGACCCAGTACTTC. This codes for CASSQDRAETQYF.

The rearrangement links TRBV5-1 to TRBJ2-7, with 9 bases aligning to TRBD2. J was trimmed by 3 bases and V by 0 bases; bases with no gene match: 4. This CDR3 is built from 15 residues. Germline-derived CDR1 and CDR2 are SGHRS and YFSETQ. The CDR3 sequence is CASSLGLAGVYEQYF. The CDR3 DNA sequence: TGCGCCAGCAGCTTGGGTTTAGCGGGGGTCTACGAGCAGTACTTC.

This chain connects TRBV5-1 to TRBJ2-2, with a possible D match to TRBD1 (5 bases). Trimming removed 4 bases from V and 6 bases from J, with 13 bases in between. From germline, CDR1 is SGHRS and CDR2 YFSETQ. This CDR3 region has 14 residues. CDR3 loop: CASSPPSGSGELFF. The CDR3 DNA is TGCGCCAGCAGCCCCCCTTCAGGGTCCGGGGAGCTGTTTTTT.

This clone was seen a handful of times. This sequence joins TRBV5-6 and TRBJ2-7; 11 bases fit TRBD1. The V gene end was trimmed by 4 bases and the J gene end by 2 bases; junction bases not matched to a gene: 2. The CDR3 runs 14 residues. Per the germline V gene, CDR1 is SGHDT and CDR2 is YYEEEE. The CDR3 coding sequence is TGTGCCAGCAGCACGGGACAGGGGGCCTACGAGCAGTACTTC. Amino acid sequence: CASSTGQGAYEQYF.

This clone was seen once. The chain is built from TRBV18 and TRBJ1-4; a possible D gene is TRBD1 (5 bases). Trimming removed 10 bases at V and 8 bases at J, with 8 bases between. The CDR3 extends over 10 amino acids. Germline lookup yields CDR1 KGHSH and CDR2 LQKENI. Here the CDR3 DNA reads TGTGCCACCGGGGGGGAAAAACTGTTTTTT. Its translation: CATGGEKLFF.

This rearrangement joins TRBV19 to TRBJ2-1; 7 bases fit TRBD2. Germline CDR1 LNHDA, CDR2 SQIVND (reference sequence). The length of the CDR3 is 14 residues. The J segment lost 2 bases and the V segment lost 5 bases, leaving 3 bases of the junction unmatched. The CDR3 loop is CASSPSGPYNEQFF. The CDR3 nucleotides are TGTGCCAGTAGTCCTAGCGGCCCCTACAATGAGCAGTTCTTC.

This clone has a single count. The chain couples TRBV5-1 to TRBJ2-7, with TRBD1 identical over 7 bases. The V segment lost 5 bases and the J segment 2 bases; nucleotides outside the gene matches: 7. Germline V gene lookup returns CDR1 SGHRS and CDR2 YFSETQ. The CDR3 totals 14 residues. The CDR3 region has the DNA TGCGCCAGCAGTAAGCCCAGGGGGACCTACGAGCAGTACTTC. It encodes CASSKPRGTYEQYF.

The rearrangement links TRBV6-5 to TRBJ2-3, with D possibly matching TRBD1 (5 bases). The CDR3 loop spans 13 amino acids. The V gene's germline CDR1 is MNHEY and CDR2 SVGAGI. V lost 10 bases and J 1 base, leaving 12 bases between the germline ends. The CDR3 is CATRIGGTDTQYF. CDR3 bases: TGTGCCACACGGATAGGGGGCACAGATACGCAGTATTTT.

The chain combines TRBV30 with TRBJ1-6; the D gene is possibly TRBD1 (6 bases). Looked up from germline, CDR1 is GTSNPN and CDR2 is SVGIG (reference sequence). Trimming cost V 0 bases and J 8 bases, with 14 bases left between them. The CDR3 has 15 residues. Written as DNA, the CDR3 is TGTGCCTGGAGTGTACCGGGGGCGGGAGATTCACCCCTCCACTTT. Its translation is CAWSVPGAGDSPLHF.